This paragraph reports one TCR beta chain. The data belong to a study of cytomegalovirus exposure and HLA in healthy donors. Clones were read by immunoSEQ multiplex PCR, and TCRdb kept only the in-frame ones, dropping some. This sample yields around 150,000 clones, of which roughly 84% are seen a single time; about a tenth belongs to the top ten. The CDR3 loop spans 17 amino acids. Trimming took 4 bases from V and 1 from J, leaving 19 bases between them. Germline-derived CDR1 and CDR2 are SGDLS and YYNGEE. The TCR comes from a man aged 25 to 40 in good health and CMV-seropositive. Sequenced material: PBMCs. The V and J genes are TRBV9 and TRBJ2-3, with a weak D call TRBD1 (5 bases). The CDR3 loop is CASSTVPHDSRTDTQYF. DNA for the CDR3: TGTGCCAGCAGCACCGTGCCCCACGACAGTCGCACAGATACGCAGTATTTT.